This TCR beta chain was recorded in a study of Ad26.COV2.S vaccination and SARS-CoV-2 variants. Study at large: Recipients of Ad26.COV2.S got it intramuscularly, once or twice 56 days apart.

CDR1 and CDR2 (germline): MGHDK, SYGVNS. This CDR3 region has 16 residues. V lost 3 bases, J lost 6 bases, and 18 bases lay in between. Treatment of the sample: about 20 received Ad26.COV2.S at low or high dose, single or two shots; about 5 received placebo; per-sample allocation not given. Collection of samples fell on day 63 after the first vaccine or placebo injection. Sequenced by immunoSEQ multiplex PCR; TCRdb stores in-frame clones only, minus some. The sample has about 220,000 clones; approximately 88% are singletons. This specimen was peripheral blood, taken in a trial of Ad26.COV2.S vaccine versus placebo. The chain uses TRBV25-1 and TRBJ2-1; possible D gene TRBD2, 6 bases. This sequence was found in a person between 18 and 65 years old who received the Ad26.COV2.S COVID-19 vaccine or a placebo. The CDR3 loop reads CASSDRAAGGRNEQFF. As DNA, the CDR3 is TGTGCCAGCAGTGATCGCGCCGCCGGGGGACGCAATGAGCAGTTCTTC.